One sample yielded the 21 T cell receptor beta chains listed below, sequenced in a study of blood T cell repertoires in COVID-19. The data were produced by immunoSEQ multiplex PCR, yet TCRdb's version contains in-frame clones alone and is incomplete. Of 95,000 to 150,000 clones in the sample, over 70% were seen once. The sample taken for sequencing was peripheral blood. All receptors come from a woman in her 70s with acute or convalescent COVID-19.

V gene TRBV6-5 combines with J gene TRBJ1-5, with D perhaps matching TRBD1 (5 bases). Germline CDR1 and CDR2: MNHEY and SVGAGI. The ends were cut back, 4 bases at V and 2 bases at J, with 15 bases in the middle. The CDR3 contains 16 residues. The CDR3 bases are TGTGCCAGCAGTTCCAATAGGGGCTTGGGCAATCAGCCCCAGCATTTT. This translates into CASSSNRGLGNQPQHF.

V is TRBV7-6 and J is TRBJ1-5; D ambiguous. CDR1 and CDR2 (germline): SGHVS, FNYEAQ. V was clipped by 11 bases and J by 5 bases, with 16 bases between them. The CDR3 covers 13 residues. CDR3 nucleotides: TGTGCCTGCGGGCGAGGGCCAGATCAGCCCCAGCATTTT. Translation gives CACGRGPDQPQHF.

Notes on this clone: The same CDR3 arises from other DNA sequences in this sample as well. The rearrangement uses TRBV5-1 and TRBJ1-2, with 12 bases aligning to TRBD1. CDR3 length equals 14 residues. In germline, CDR1 is SGHRS, CDR2 YFSETQ. Losses at the gene ends were 4 bases for V and 5 bases for J; bases not matched to a gene: 3. The CDR3 region is CASSQGQGAYGYTF. CDR3 DNA sequence: TGCGCCAGCAGCCAGGGACAGGGGGCATATGGCTACACCTTC.

This chain joins TRBV28 and TRBJ1-5; the match to TRBD1 covers 7 bases. The CDR3 sequence is 17 residues long. V shed 3 bases and J 6 bases; nucleotides not matched to a gene: 14. Per the germline V gene, CDR1 is MDHEN and CDR2 is SYDVKM. The CDR3 reads CASSFPSRRGLVQPQHF. In DNA, the CDR3 is TGTGCCAGCAGTTTCCCCTCTCGGAGGGGGCTTGTTCAGCCCCAGCATTTT.

This chain uses TRBV7-9 with TRBJ2-3; TRBD2 agrees at 8 bases. V lost 3 bases to trimming and J lost 3 bases; unmatched junction nucleotides: 5. This CDR3 region has 15 residues. Germline V gene lookup returns CDR1 SEHNR and CDR2 FQNEAQ (reference sequence). The CDR3 is CASSFGRGVTDTQYF. The CDR3 DNA reads TGTGCCAGCAGCTTTGGGCGGGGGGTGACAGATACGCAGTATTTT.

The chain carries TRBV10-1 and TRBJ2-3, with 12 bases fitting TRBD1. Germline V lookup: CDR1 WNHNN, CDR2 SYGVQD (reference sequence). V was clipped by 8 bases and J by 6 bases; unmatched bases: 12. This CDR3 comprises 16 residues. In DNA, the CDR3 is TGCGCCAGCTGCCCCGCCGGGACAGGGGGCTTGGATACGCAGTATTTT. It codes for CASCPAGTGGLDTQYF.

This chain uses TRBV28 with TRBJ1-2; D might be TRBD1 (5 bases). CDR1 MDHEN and CDR2 SYDVKM come from the germline V gene. The CDR3 runs 14 residues. V gave up 7 bases and J gave up 9 bases, with 21 bases separating them. The CDR3 nucleotides are TGTGCCAGCATCGAGGAGGGACCGCGCAGGAGCTACACCTTC. As protein: CASIEEGPRRSYTF.

The chain couples TRBV12-5 to TRBJ2-1; TRBD1 matches at 7 bases. V dropped 5 bases and J dropped 4; count of bases not matched to a gene: 8. This CDR3 is 15 amino acids long. The germline CDR1 and CDR2 sequences are LGHNT and FRNRAP. In DNA, the CDR3 is TGTGCTAGTGGTCCCCTGGGGACAGTATACAATGAGCAGTTCTTC. Encoded protein: CASGPLGTVYNEQFF.

Details on this clone: Compared with germline, one end of the junction differs, possibly owing to a read error. The chain couples TRBV7-2 to TRBJ2-3; TRBD2 agrees at 8 bases. Germline V gene data show CDR1 as SGHTA and CDR2 as FQGNSA. The CDR3 runs to 14 residues. This chain's CDR3 is CASSFAGGTNTQYF. CDR3 nucleotide sequence: TGTGCCAGCAGCTTTGCGGGGGGCACAAATACGCAGTATTTT. The full variable domain, rest sourced from reference TRBV7-2 and TRBJ2-3, is GAGVSQSPSNKVTEKGKDVELRCDPISGHTALYWYRQSLGQGLEFLIYFQGNSAPDKSGLPSDRFSAERTGGSVSTLTIQRTQQEDSAVYLCASSFAGGTNTQYFGPGTRLTVL.

The CDR3: CAITLGQGPYNEQFF. CDR3 DNA: TGTGCCATCACTTTGGGACAGGGGCCTTACAATGAGCAGTTCTTC. The chain carries TRBV10-3 and TRBJ2-1, with TRBD1 identical over 10 bases. Looked up from germline, CDR1 is ENHRY and CDR2 is SYGVKD. Trimming removed 7 bases from V and 4 bases from J; junction bases left unmatched: 7. This CDR3 spans 15 amino acids.

The chain couples TRBV11-3 to TRBJ1-3; 7 nucleotides line up with TRBD1. The V gene end was trimmed by 5 bases and the J gene end by 0 bases; junction bases not matched to a gene: 10. CDR1 is SGHNT, CDR2 YENEEA, per germline. The CDR3 is 17 amino acids. The CDR3 loop reads CASSPPPRGASGNTIYF. CDR3 in DNA: TGTGCCAGCAGCCCACCCCCCAGGGGGGCCTCTGGAAACACCATATATTTT.

The V and J genes are TRBV25-1 and TRBJ2-1, with TRBD2 matching over 15 bases. Germline-derived CDR1 and CDR2 are MGHDK and SYGVNS. The CDR3 loop spans 18 amino acids. V lost 7 bases, J lost 0 bases, and 7 bases stayed unmatched. The CDR3 sequence: CASNSGTSGGSSYNEQFF. CDR3 sequence (DNA): TGTGCCAGCAATTCCGGGACTAGCGGGGGGAGCTCCTACAATGAGCAGTTCTTC. Complete variable domain (other parts from reference TRBV25-1 and TRBJ2-1): EADIYQTPRYLVIGTGKKITLECSQTMGHDKMYWYQQDPGMELHLIHYSYGVNSTEKGDLSSESTVSRIRTEHFPLTLESARPSHTSQYLCASNSGTSGGSSYNEQFFGPGTRLTVL.

The chain combines TRBV7-6 with TRBJ2-7; the match to TRBD2 covers 8 bases. V lost 5 bases and J lost 2; bases outside the gene matches: 17. The CDR3 is 18 residues long. CDR1 and CDR2 from the germline V gene are SGHVS and FNYEAQ. CDR3 amino acids: CASSHSGGASGATYEQYF. CDR3 sequence (DNA): TGTGCCAGCAGCCATTCCGGGGGGGCCAGCGGGGCGACCTACGAGCAGTACTTC.

The chain has TRBV18 and TRBJ2-1; 7 positions agree with TRBD2. This CDR3 comprises 15 residues. V lost 0 bases, J lost 5 bases, and 4 bases stayed unmatched. CDR1 and CDR2 from the germline V gene are KGHSH and LQKENI. The CDR3 here is CASSPPGGGHNEQFF. DNA of the CDR3: TGTGCCAGCTCACCACCGGGGGGGGGACACAATGAGCAGTTCTTC.

The chain uses TRBV12-3 or TRBV12-4 and TRBJ2-4; no reliable D call. Between the trimmed V and J ends, which lost 4 bases and 6 bases, there was a span of 4 bases. The CDR3 sequence is 11 residues long. The CDR3 DNA reads as TGTGCCAGCAGTTCCGGAAACATTCAGTACTTC. Amino acids: CASSSGNIQYF.

V gene TRBV7-3 combines with J gene TRBJ2-1; TRBD1 agrees at 9 bases. Germline values: CDR1 SGHTA, CDR2 FQGTGA. The trim removed 4 bases at V and 4 bases at J, leaving 5 bases unmatched. CDR3 size: 15 residues. CDR3 region: CASSSTGTGYNEQFF. CDR3 nucleotides: TGTGCCAGCAGCTCCACCGGGACAGGGTACAATGAGCAGTTCTTC.

The chain is built from TRBV24-1 and TRBJ2-4; 7 bases agree with TRBD1. The CDR3 consists of 16 residues. Germline loops: CDR1 KGHDR, CDR2 SFDVKD. The ends lost 4 bases at V and 1 base at J; junction bases unmatched: 6. In DNA form, the CDR3 reads TGTGCCACCAGTGACTCACAGGGGCAGGCCAAAAACATTCAGTACTTC. Translated, it gives CATSDSQGQAKNIQYF.

V and J are TRBV7-3 and TRBJ2-5; 15 bases fit TRBD2. The J segment lost 5 bases and the V segment lost 5 bases, leaving 6 bases of the junction unmatched. CDR1 SGHTA and CDR2 FQGTGA come from the germline V gene. The CDR3 contains 16 residues. CDR3 region: CASSPGLAGGRETQYF. CDR3 coding DNA: TGTGCCAGCAGCCCGGGACTAGCGGGGGGAAGGGAGACCCAGTACTTC.

The chain couples TRBV4-2 to TRBJ2-3, with D tentatively TRBD2 (7 bases). This CDR3 is 16 amino acids long. Trimming pared 0 bases from V and 5 bases from J, leaving 15 bases between. Per the germline V gene, CDR1 is LGHNA and CDR2 is YNFKEQ. CDR3 sequence (DNA): TGTGCCAGCAGCCAAGAAGTCCGGGGGGCGAGAGATACGCAGTATTTT. As protein: CASSQEVRGARDTQYF.

V usage is TRBV30 and J usage is TRBJ1-2; D is uncertain. The CDR3 covers 11 residues. CDR1 GTSNPN and CDR2 SVGIG come from the germline V gene (reference sequence). Trimming took off 2 bases at V and 5 bases at J, with 6 bases between the two ends. CDR3 sequence (DNA): TGTGCCTGGAGTCTAGGTTATGGCTACACCTTC. Translation: CAWSLGYGYTF.

This rearrangement joins TRBV28 to TRBJ1-2, with unresolved D. Trimming removed 7 bases at V and 5 bases at J, with 23 bases between. CDR1 is MDHEN, CDR2 SYDVKM, per germline. CDR3 length: 16 amino acids. In DNA, the CDR3 is TGTGCCAGCAATCCCCTTGGGAGAGCAGAAGATTATGGCTACACCTTC. Translating gives CASNPLGRAEDYGYTF.